These 21 T cell receptor beta chains were all obtained from the same sample, sequenced in a study of blood T cell repertoires in COVID-19. Libraries were prepared by immunoSEQ multiplex PCR; TCRdb keeps only in-frame clonotypes and omits some of them. The profile shows 55,000 to 70,000 clones, about 91% of them singletons. Specimen: peripheral blood. These receptor sequences come from a middle-aged man with COVID-19, enrolled during active disease.

The chain has TRBV3-1 (or the pseudogene TRBV3-2) and TRBJ2-5, with D maybe TRBD2 (7 bases). This CDR3 spans 16 amino acids. The V gene's germline CDR1 is LGHDT and CDR2 YNNKEL (reference sequence). The V gene lost 3 bases and the J gene lost 6 bases, with 20 bases spanning the gap. The CDR3 sequence: CASSHGEESGDKTQYF. The CDR3 DNA reads TGTGCCAGCAGCCACGGGGAAGAGAGCGGGGACAAGACCCAGTACTTC.

V usage is TRBV27 and J usage is TRBJ2-7; 7 bases line up with TRBD2. V shed 10 bases and J 6 bases; nucleotides not matched to a gene: 15. Germline assignment: CDR1 MNHEY and CDR2 SMNVEV (reference sequence). The CDR3 is 14 residues long. The CDR3 protein is CANPPWAGTTEQYF. The DNA of the CDR3 is TGTGCCAACCCCCCCTGGGCAGGGACTACCGAGCAGTACTTC.

The chain combines TRBV27 with TRBJ1-3; D gene uncertain. The V gene's germline CDR1 is MNHEY and CDR2 SMNVEV (reference sequence). Trimming shortened V by 2 bases and J by 0 bases, and 5 bases separated the two germline ends. This CDR3 has 14 amino acids. CDR3 sequence reads: CASSLRGSGNTIYF. The CDR3 bases are TGTGCCAGCAGTTTACGGGGCTCTGGAAACACCATATATTTT.

Concerning this clone itself: No DNA is shown, since the ends of the CDR3 on it are uncertain; the CDR3 is the one TCRdb lists. The chain recombines TRBV21-1 with TRBJ2-2; TRBD1, as called in the table, went unchecked against the DNA. TRBV21-1 is given as a pseudogene. Including both end residues, the CDR3 is 15 amino acids long. CDR3 in amino acids: CASSKVGQGTGELFF.

This clone occurred once. This chain links TRBV5-1 with TRBJ1-1; TRBD1 aligns across 8 bases. The CDR3 spans 13 residues. Germline CDR1 reads SGHRS; CDR2 reads YFSETQ. J was trimmed by 13 bases and V by 2 bases; bases with no gene match: 10. The CDR3 is CASSLQGEASGFF. CDR3 DNA sequence: TGCGCCAGCAGCTTACAGGGGGAGGCTTCGGGTTTCTTT.

In its sample, this clone was seen once. The chain carries TRBV15 and TRBJ1-6; D unclear. Trimming took off 0 bases at V and 0 bases at J, with 6 bases between the two ends. The CDR3 consists of 16 residues. Germline lookup yields CDR1 LNHNV and CDR2 YYDKDF (reference sequence). The CDR3 DNA follows: TGTGCCACCAGCAGAGATCACGGCTCCTATAATTCACCCCTCCACTTT. Its protein product is CATSRDHGSYNSPLHF.

This chain uses TRBV10-3 with TRBJ1-3; D gene uncertain. Per germline, CDR1 ENHRY and CDR2 SYGVKD. The CDR3 loop spans 16 amino acids. Deletions cut 0 bases from V and 0 bases from J, with 9 bases between. CDR3 loop: CAISESRVISGNTIYF. For the CDR3, the DNA is TGTGCCATCAGTGAGTCGAGGGTCATCTCTGGAAACACCATATATTTT.

The chain employs TRBV11-2 and TRBJ2-1; 8 positions match TRBD1. CDR1 and CDR2 (germline): SGHAT, FQNNGV. CDR3 length equals 15 residues. J lost 6 bases, V lost 1 base, and 5 bases had no gene match. CDR3 coding DNA: TGTGCCAGCAGCTTAGTCCAGGGGGCTGGCAATGAGCAGTTCTTC. This codes for CASSLVQGAGNEQFF.

J is TRBJ1-1 and V is TRBV9, with a possible D match to TRBD1 (5 bases). The germline V gene encodes CDR1 SGDLS and CDR2 YYNGEE. V was shortened by 0 bases and J by 1 base, with 16 bases between the two germline ends. The CDR3 runs 17 residues. The CDR3 reads CASSVALGLSRNTEAFF. DNA of the CDR3: TGTGCCAGCAGCGTAGCTTTGGGGCTCTCCAGGAACACTGAAGCTTTCTTT.

The chain combines TRBV5-6 with TRBJ2-2; D is ambiguous. Trimming shortened V by 0 bases and J by 6 bases, and 3 bases separated the two germline ends. Germline lookup yields CDR1 SGHDT and CDR2 YYEEEE. The CDR3 consists of 12 residues. The CDR3 DNA reads as TGTGCCAGCAGCTTGGGCGCCGGGGAGCTGTTTTTT. This sequence encodes CASSLGAGELFF.

This chain joins TRBV19 and TRBJ1-5; 9 bases are shared with TRBD1. Germline V gene data show CDR1 as LNHDA and CDR2 as SQIVND (reference sequence). The CDR3 runs 16 residues. The V gene end was trimmed by 4 bases and the J gene end by 4 bases; junction bases not matched to a gene: 8. CDR3 protein: CASSRKQGAVNQPQHF. CDR3 nucleotides: TGTGCCAGTAGTAGGAAACAGGGGGCCGTAAATCAGCCCCAGCATTTT.

V usage is TRBV19 and J usage is TRBJ2-2, with 7 positions matching TRBD1. Germline lookup yields CDR1 LNHDA and CDR2 SQIVND (reference sequence). This CDR3 spans 18 amino acids. Trimming at V came to 9 bases and at J to 3 bases, leaving 19 bases not matched to a gene. DNA of the CDR3: TGTGCCAGCCAGCCCTTTCAACAGACAGGGCCTTACACCGGGGAGCTGTTTTTT. It specifies CASQPFQQTGPYTGELFF.

This clone showed up just once. V gene TRBV28 combines with J gene TRBJ2-7, with D possibly matching TRBD2 (5 bases). Trimming cost V 6 bases and J 1 base, with 10 bases left between them. Germline CDR1 and CDR2: MDHEN and SYDVKM. This CDR3 has 13 amino acids. The CDR3 region has the DNA TGTGCCAGCAGCGTTACTAGTTCCTACGAGCAGTACTTC. Amino acids: CASSVTSSYEQYF. Together with reference TRBV28 and TRBJ2-7, the CDR3 gives the full variable domain: DVKVTQSSRYLVKRTGEKVFLECVQDMDHENMFWYRQDPGLGLRLIYFSYDVKMKEKGDIPEGYSVSREKKERFSLILESASTNQTSMYLCASSVTSSYEQYFGPGTRLTVT.

V and J are TRBV18 and TRBJ1-6; TRBD1 matches at 7 bases. With 7 bases clipped from V and 7 bases from J, the junction kept 10 bases outside the gene matches. The germline V gene encodes CDR1 KGHSH and CDR2 LQKENI. This CDR3 has 15 residues. The CDR3 region is CASFQSGTENSPLHF. The CDR3 DNA reads TGTGCCAGCTTCCAATCCGGGACAGAAAATTCACCCCTCCACTTT.

This chain uses TRBV19 with TRBJ2-5; D possibly corresponds to TRBD1 (5 bases). CDR3 length equals 17 residues. The V gene's germline CDR1 is LNHDA and CDR2 SQIVND (reference sequence). V lost 1 base and J 2 bases, leaving 17 bases between the germline ends. The CDR3: CASSIGNRRTPQETQYF. CDR3 DNA: TGTGCCAGTAGTATAGGGAACAGGCGGACGCCACAAGAGACCCAGTACTTC.

This rearrangement joins TRBV10-3 to TRBJ2-7; D unresolved. Trimming took off 10 bases at V and 3 bases at J, with 28 bases between the two ends. CDR3 size: 17 residues. The V gene's germline CDR1 is ENHRY and CDR2 SYGVKD. This CDR3 reads CATKPPLYSARNYEQYF. Written as DNA, the CDR3 is TGTGCCACCAAGCCCCCCCTGTACAGTGCTCGGAACTACGAGCAGTACTTC.

This clone was observed a few times. This chain connects TRBV4-1 to TRBJ2-7; TRBD1 matches at 9 bases. Germline loops: CDR1 MGHRA, CDR2 YSYEKL. With V trimmed by 3 bases and J by 5 bases, 11 bases remained unmatched. The CDR3 is made up of 16 amino acids. The CDR3 region has the DNA TGCGCCAGCAGCCAGGCGACAGGGGGTAACAGTAACGAGCAGTACTTC. This translates into CASSQATGGNSNEQYF.

The chain couples TRBV13 to TRBJ1-4; 9 bases line up with TRBD1. The V gene's germline CDR1 is PRHDT and CDR2 FYEKMQ (reference sequence). The CDR3 sequence is 17 residues long. Unmatched junction bases numbered 8, after V lost 2 bases and J lost 4 bases. The CDR3 sequence: CASSLLTDRGGNEKLFF. The CDR3 DNA sequence: TGTGCCAGCAGCTTACTGACGGACAGGGGTGGTAATGAAAAACTGTTTTTT.

The chain joins TRBV5-1 to TRBJ2-1; maybe TRBD1 (5 bases). V lost 0 bases, J lost 5 bases, and 12 bases lay in between. Germline V gives CDR1 SGHRS, CDR2 YFSETQ. The CDR3 runs to 15 residues. This chain's CDR3 is CASSLGSGIDNEQFF. The CDR3 DNA sequence: TGCGCCAGCAGCTTGGGGTCAGGGATTGACAATGAGCAGTTCTTC. The entire variable domain, with the rest obtained from reference TRBV5-1 and TRBJ2-1, is as follows: KAGVTQTPRYLIKTRGQQVTLSCSPISGHRSVSWYQQTPGQGLQFLFEYFSETQRNKGNFPGRFSGRQFSNSRSEMNVSTLELGDSALYLCASSLGSGIDNEQFFGPGTRLTVL.

The rearrangement links TRBV28 to TRBJ2-3, with 10 bases matching TRBD2. This CDR3 has 20 residues. The J segment lost 0 bases and the V segment lost 7 bases, leaving 19 bases of the junction unmatched. Per the germline V gene, CDR1 is MDHEN and CDR2 is SYDVKM. The CDR3 sequence is CASTTSGLAGGITSTDTQYF. The DNA of the CDR3 is TGTGCCAGCACCACGTCAGGCTTAGCGGGGGGAATTACTAGCACAGATACGCAGTATTTT.

This sequence joins TRBV4-1 and TRBJ2-1, with 7 bases matching TRBD1. V gave up 4 bases and J gave up 0 bases; unmatched junction bases: 3. The CDR3 sequence is 15 residues long. From germline, CDR1 is MGHRA and CDR2 YSYEKL. DNA of the CDR3: TGCGCCAGCAGCCCCCCAGGGGGCTCCTACAATGAGCAGTTCTTC. This encodes CASSPPGGSYNEQFF.